This T cell receptor beta chain came from a study of blood T cell repertoires in COVID-19. Repertoires were generated with immunoSEQ multiplex PCR, while TCRdb's copy carries only in-frame clones and drops some. The table lists over 110,000 clones, approximately 84% of them singletons. Adults between about 18 and 95 years of age took part from 24 US areas. Germline lookup yields CDR1 SNHLY and CDR2 FYNNEI. This CDR3 has 14 residues. Germline trimming cut 8 bases from V and 4 bases from J; bases unmatched to any gene: 6. The sample consisted of PBMCs or T cells enriched from blood (not recorded which). V usage is TRBV2 and J usage is TRBJ2-2, with 8 bases lining up with TRBD1. The TCR was taken from a man in his fifties in a cohort exposed to, infected with or recovered from COVID-19 (not recorded which). For the CDR3, the DNA is TGTGCCAGCGCCCCAGGGGGCGGCACCGGGGAGCTGTTTTTT. Protein: CASAPGGGTGELFF. Based on the CDR3 plus reference TRBV2 and TRBJ2-2, the full variable domain is EPEVTQTPSHQVTQMGQEVILRCVPISNHLYFYWYRQILGQKVEFLVSFYNNEISEKSEIFDDQFSVERPDGSNFTLKIRSTKLEDSAMYFCASAPGGGTGELFFGEGSRLTVL.